Listed below are T cell receptor beta chains from one sample, sequenced in a study of cytomegalovirus exposure and HLA in healthy donors. TCRdb's table, derived via immunoSEQ multiplex PCR, lists solely in-frame clones and lacks some. Altogether 150,000 to 200,000 clones are present, roughly 77% being singletons, with the ten largest covering 1.5% to 2%. Sequenced material: PBMCs. The receptors stem from a woman aged 18-29 years in good health and CMV-seronegative. Both conserved end residues are part of each CDR3.

v_gene	j_gene	CDR3aa
TRBV5-1	TRBJ1-1	CASSIGQGTEAFF
TRBV28	TRBJ1-1	CASSSSHRWEAFF
TRBV4-3	TRBJ2-7	CASSQDWTSGGYEQYF
TRBV4-2	TRBJ2-1	CASSQALGESYNEQFF
TRBV27	TRBJ1-2	CASRVAANHIYGYTF
TRBV5-6	TRBJ1-1	CASSPRAGLNTEAFF
TRBV14	TRBJ2-2	CASSQAGGPLNTGELFF
TRBV6-1	TRBJ1-6	CASSGRILGDSPLHF
TRBV19	TRBJ2-7	CASSIVLAGAAEQYF
TRBV5-1	TRBJ1-3	CASSLDNRNTIYF
TRBV6-1	TRBJ1-1	CASSPGDRGVEAFF
TRBV5-4	.	CASSRQGDGFYEQYF
TRBV4-3	TRBJ1-1	CASSQVGLYTEAFF
TRBV27	TRBJ2-7	CASSLLAASGNSYEQYF
TRBV5-5	TRBJ2-7	CASSLPGYEQYF
TRBV28	TRBJ2-1	CASSSGQVDNEQFF
TRBV6-5	TRBJ1-1	CASSPGRSTEAFF
TRBV10-3	TRBJ2-2	CAIGRNTGELFF
TRBV5-1	TRBJ1-2	CASSLRGGGEGRGSYGYTF
TRBV6-5	TRBJ2-2	CASRRGAFSGELFF
TRBV5-1	TRBJ1-2	CASSRTGVDYGYTF
TRBV4-1	TRBJ2-1	CASSQGFGTGGYNEQFF
TRBV28	TRBJ2-1	CASSPTTSGTNNEQFF
TRBV4-1	TRBJ1-1	CASSHVYRDRGIAFF
TRBV28	TRBJ2-7	CATADGLTWEQYF
TRBV21-1	TRBJ2-7	CASSMLAEQYF
TRBV2	TRBJ1-5	CASSSRDGQASNQPQHF
TRBV9	TRBJ2-5	CASSVDWTAEETQYF
TRBV7-9	TRBJ2-7	CASSSSGRPYEQYF
TRBV11-2	TRBJ1-1	CASSADSPGAAFF
TRBV5-3	TRBJ1-1	CARSISGNTEAFF
TRBV11-3	TRBJ2-7	CASSPRGSYEQYF
TRBV6-5	TRBJ1-5	CASTRSNQPQHF
TRBV5-4	TRBJ1-1	CASSLPGMNTEAFF
TRBV18	TRBJ2-7	CASSPANGGQGRSYEQYF
TRBV14	TRBJ2-5	CASSRGQGAPETQYF
TRBV7-3	TRBJ1-2	CASSSSTGNGYTF
TRBV28	TRBJ1-4	CASSSPGQGGFSSEKLFF
TRBV28	TRBJ2-7	CASSPGTSGSVRSYEQYF
TRBV19	TRBJ2-2	CASSSGLAGGIGELFF
TRBV7-6	TRBJ2-2	CASSLGSGGSISTGELFF
TRBV5-1	TRBJ2-5	CASRPIGGPLQETQYF
TRBV7-8	TRBJ2-1	CASRATSGGAYEQFF
TRBV6-4	TRBJ2-1	CASSDGGISVQFF
TRBV11-2	TRBJ2-2	CASSLRRDTGELFF
TRBV15	TRBJ2-4	CATSRDSGGLQYF
TRBV5-4	TRBJ1-5	CASSLTGSNQPQHF
TRBV6-5	TRBJ2-3	CASRAQGADTQYF
TRBV19	TRBJ2-2	CATGSRGTGTGELFF
TRBV19	TRBJ2-7	CASSIGGEEQYF
TRBV30	TRBJ2-7	CAWSFGAYEQYF
TRBV2	TRBJ1-2	CASSEEGVMTF
TRBV9	TRBJ1-1	CASSLGRIGTEAFF